The rows below give T cell receptor beta chains drawn from one sample of a study of brain T cells in children with intractable seizures. Profiled with immunoSEQ multiplex PCR; TCRdb holds only in-frame clones, not every one. The repertoire holds 300,000 to 400,000 clones, with over 85% as singletons. Specimen: peripheral blood, collected less than 6 months after surgery. Receptors originate from a boy in the first two years of life with tuberous sclerosis and intractable seizures. Each CDR3 is given with its conserved first and last residue. Fields, in order: clone size, D gene, J gene, V gene, CDR3 protein, CDR3 DNA. The D gene is left open where the match is weak. Size tells how often a clone was seen (once, few, many) or the class of an expanded clone, and some rows leave it out.

clone size: few; D gene: TRBD1; J gene: TRBJ2-7; V gene: TRBV7-9; CDR3 protein: CASSSTDREQYF; CDR3 DNA: TGTGCCAGCAGCTCGACGGACAGGGAGCAGTACTTC
clone size: -; D gene: TRBD1; J gene: TRBJ2-5; V gene: TRBV24-1; CDR3 protein: CATSDSTGKETQYF; CDR3 DNA: TGTGCCACCAGTGATTCGACAGGGAAAGAGACCCAGTACTTC
clone size: -; D gene: -; J gene: TRBJ2-7; V gene: TRBV7-2; CDR3 protein: CASSRISGSTYEQYF; CDR3 DNA: TGTGCCAGCAGCCGGATTAGCGGATCAACCTACGAGCAGTACTTC
clone size: -; D gene: TRBD1; J gene: TRBJ2-7; V gene: TRBV2; CDR3 protein: CASTRDRGSYEQYF; CDR3 DNA: TGTGCCAGCACCCGGGACAGGGGTAGCTACGAGCAGTACTTC
clone size: -; D gene: TRBD2; J gene: TRBJ2-1; V gene: TRBV6-1; CDR3 protein: CASSDVREGRNEQFF; CDR3 DNA: TGTGCCAGCAGTGATGTGCGGGAGGGCCGCAATGAGCAGTTCTTC
clone size: -; D gene: -; J gene: TRBJ2-1; V gene: TRBV5-6; CDR3 protein: CASSQDSYEQFF; CDR3 DNA: TGTGCCAGCAGCCAAGACAGCTATGAGCAGTTCTTC
clone size: -; D gene: -; J gene: TRBJ1-6; V gene: TRBV6-5; CDR3 protein: CASSYSRRSPLHF; CDR3 DNA: TGTGCCAGCAGTTACTCTCGGCGATCACCCCTCCACTTT
clone size: -; D gene: -; J gene: TRBJ2-7; V gene: TRBV5-1; CDR3 protein: CASTTDTPSSYEQYF; CDR3 DNA: TGCGCCAGCACCACTGACACCCCCTCCTCCTACGAGCAGTACTTC
clone size: -; D gene: -; J gene: TRBJ2-2; V gene: TRBV27; CDR3 protein: CASSLSSLNTGELFF; CDR3 DNA: TGTGCCAGCAGTTTATCATCCCTAAACACCGGGGAGCTGTTTTTT
clone size: -; D gene: -; J gene: TRBJ2-3; V gene: TRBV5-1; CDR3 protein: CARLSGTPSTDTQYF; CDR3 DNA: TGCGCCAGATTATCCGGGACTCCTAGCACAGATACGCAGTATTTT
clone size: -; D gene: -; J gene: TRBJ2-1; V gene: TRBV6-6; CDR3 protein: CASSPPLVSGYNEQFF; CDR3 DNA: TGTGCCAGCAGCCCCCCCTTAGTTTCTGGCTACAATGAGCAGTTCTTC
clone size: -; D gene: TRBD2; J gene: TRBJ2-7; V gene: TRBV9; CDR3 protein: CASSVGGGAYEQYF; CDR3 DNA: TGTGCCAGCAGCGTAGGCGGGGGAGCCTACGAGCAGTACTTC
clone size: -; D gene: -; J gene: TRBJ2-3; V gene: TRBV7-9; CDR3 protein: CASSLGDGDTDTQYF; CDR3 DNA: TGTGCCAGCAGCTTAGGCGACGGCGACACAGATACGCAGTATTTT
clone size: -; D gene: -; J gene: TRBJ1-1; V gene: TRBV6-5; CDR3 protein: CASSYSGVGEAFF; CDR3 DNA: TGTGCCAGCAGTTACTCGGGGGTAGGGGAAGCTTTCTTT
clone size: -; D gene: -; J gene: TRBJ2-3; V gene: TRBV19; CDR3 protein: CASSIDLGLRPGEQYF; CDR3 DNA: TGTGCCAGTAGTATAGATCTAGGCCTCCGTCCCGGGGAGCAGTATTTT
clone size: -; D gene: TRBD2; J gene: TRBJ2-7; V gene: TRBV10-2; CDR3 protein: CASRVAGGPYEQYF; CDR3 DNA: TGCGCCAGCAGGGTAGCGGGAGGGCCCTACGAGCAGTACTTC
clone size: once; D gene: TRBD2; J gene: TRBJ2-7; V gene: TRBV7-9; CDR3 protein: CASSLGGTSGEKVSYEQYF; CDR3 DNA: TGTGCCAGCAGCCTAGGCGGGACTAGCGGGGAAAAGGTATCCTACGAGCAGTACTTC
clone size: -; D gene: -; J gene: TRBJ2-6; V gene: TRBV4-1; CDR3 protein: CASSQDQQGVPGANVLTF; CDR3 DNA: TGCGCCAGCAGCCAAGATCAACAGGGAGTACCCGGGGCCAACGTCCTGACTTTC
clone size: few; D gene: TRBD1; J gene: TRBJ1-2; V gene: TRBV14; CDR3 protein: CASSHASGQAGGGYTF; CDR3 DNA: TGTGCCAGCAGCCATGCATCGGGACAGGCCGGAGGTGGCTACACCTTC
clone size: -; D gene: TRBD2; J gene: TRBJ2-1; V gene: TRBV9; CDR3 protein: CASSSGERGEQFF; CDR3 DNA: TGTGCCAGCAGCAGCGGGGAACGGGGTGAGCAGTTCTTC
clone size: -; D gene: TRBD1; J gene: TRBJ1-2; V gene: TRBV5-1; CDR3 protein: CASSHPARQGHGYTF; CDR3 DNA: TGCGCCAGCAGCCACCCCGCCCGACAGGGCCATGGCTACACCTTC
clone size: -; D gene: -; J gene: TRBJ1-1; V gene: TRBV7-9; CDR3 protein: CASSLRPDGTEAFF; CDR3 DNA: TGTGCCAGCAGCTTACGTCCGGACGGGACTGAAGCTTTCTTT
clone size: -; D gene: TRBD2; J gene: TRBJ2-2; V gene: TRBV7-9; CDR3 protein: CASSAPSGGMNTGELFF; CDR3 DNA: TGTGCCAGCAGCGCCCCTAGCGGGGGGATGAATACCGGGGAGCTGTTTTTT
clone size: -; D gene: -; J gene: TRBJ1-2; V gene: TRBV11-3; CDR3 protein: CASSSPGMELYGYTF; CDR3 DNA: TGTGCCAGCAGCTCCCCTGGGATGGAGCTCTATGGCTACACCTTC
clone size: -; D gene: -; J gene: TRBJ1-3; V gene: TRBV29-1; CDR3 protein: CSVAVGGANTIYF; CDR3 DNA: TGCAGCGTTGCGGTAGGGGGTGCGAACACCATATATTTT
clone size: -; D gene: TRBD2; J gene: TRBJ2-7; V gene: TRBV13; CDR3 protein: CASSFSGGASYEQYF; CDR3 DNA: TGTGCCAGCAGCTTTAGCGGGGGGGCCTCCTACGAGCAGTACTTC
clone size: -; D gene: -; J gene: TRBJ2-2; V gene: TRBV9; CDR3 protein: CASSGGTYLNTGELFF; CDR3 DNA: TGTGCCAGCAGCGGCGGGACTTACTTGAACACCGGGGAGCTGTTTTTT
clone size: -; D gene: -; J gene: TRBJ2-6; V gene: TRBV25-1; CDR3 protein: CASSAGSGANVLTF; CDR3 DNA: TGTGCCAGCAGTGCAGGGTCTGGGGCCAACGTCCTGACTTTC
clone size: -; D gene: -; J gene: TRBJ1-3; V gene: TRBV5-4; CDR3 protein: CASSSGRGRDQNTIYF; CDR3 DNA: TGTGCCAGCAGCTCGGGGAGAGGCAGGGACCAAAACACCATATATTTT